The rows below give T cell receptor beta chains drawn from one sample of a study of shared clonotypes between healthy human individuals. The method was immunoSEQ multiplex PCR; TCRdb's version includes in-frame clones alone and lacks a portion of them. The sample has 550,000 to 800,000 clones, around two thirds seen once; the top ten hold about 1.8%. Sequences were obtained from memory CD4+ T cells sorted from blood. The receptors here all came from a woman younger than 45 in good health. The CDR3 runs from the conserved cysteine through the conserved F or W. The order of the fields is J gene, V gene, CDR3 protein.

j_gene: TRBJ2-2; v_gene: TRBV7-9; CDR3aa: CASSPTVTGDTGELFF
j_gene: TRBJ1-1; v_gene: TRBV28; CDR3aa: CASRQKGYTEAFF
j_gene: TRBJ2-2; v_gene: TRBV9; CDR3aa: CASSVVWGSPGELFF
j_gene: TRBJ1-5; v_gene: TRBV4-2; CDR3aa: CASSRQTGGNQPQHF
j_gene: TRBJ2-1; v_gene: TRBV7-3; CDR3aa: CASSTRASGTSLNEQFF
j_gene: TRBJ1-5; v_gene: TRBV28; CDR3aa: CASSPPIKYQPQHF
j_gene: TRBJ2-7; v_gene: TRBV10-1; CDR3aa: CASSPNRGPYEQYF
j_gene: TRBJ2-2; v_gene: TRBV7-9; CDR3aa: CASSLYVGDRRTGELFF
j_gene: TRBJ2-1; v_gene: TRBV19; CDR3aa: CASTGTSVYEQFF
j_gene: TRBJ1-2; v_gene: TRBV6-1; CDR3aa: CARRDLNYGYTF
j_gene: TRBJ2-5; v_gene: TRBV30; CDR3aa: CAWSVLTGGPAQYF
j_gene: TRBJ2-7; v_gene: TRBV19; CDR3aa: CASSARSGGDSYEQYF
j_gene: TRBJ2-3; v_gene: TRBV9; CDR3aa: CASSVRLAASTDTQYF
j_gene: TRBJ2-4; v_gene: TRBV18; CDR3aa: CASSPGTGGDGNIQYF
j_gene: TRBJ2-3; v_gene: TRBV28; CDR3aa: CASSTTGLAGETQYF
j_gene: TRBJ1-1; v_gene: TRBV28; CDR3aa: CASSSIRASSQGGTEAFF
j_gene: TRBJ1-2; v_gene: TRBV28; CDR3aa: CAGQDRDRGNYGYTF
j_gene: TRBJ1-2; v_gene: TRBV19; CDR3aa: CASSTGRTGGAGGYTF
j_gene: TRBJ2-2; v_gene: TRBV18; CDR3aa: CASSRNGTLNTGELFF
j_gene: TRBJ2-7; v_gene: TRBV27; CDR3aa: CASSLLFPNVGRTYEQYF
j_gene: TRBJ2-5; v_gene: TRBV30; CDR3aa: CAGQRDSKETQYF
j_gene: TRBJ2-5; v_gene: TRBV28; CDR3aa: CASRRQDQETQYF
j_gene: TRBJ2-1; v_gene: TRBV7-8; CDR3aa: CASSGRDTRDEQFF
j_gene: TRBJ2-1; v_gene: TRBV6-5; CDR3aa: CASSYEWDRGRREQFF
j_gene: TRBJ1-1; v_gene: TRBV30; CDR3aa: CAWSRGQTEAFF
j_gene: TRBJ2-7; v_gene: TRBV7-4; CDR3aa: CASIKREAYEQYF
j_gene: TRBJ1-4; v_gene: TRBV5-1; CDR3aa: CASSSGLLEEKLFF
j_gene: TRBJ1-3; v_gene: TRBV11-2; CDR3aa: CASSLQGAGNTIYF
j_gene: TRBJ2-3; v_gene: TRBV10-2; CDR3aa: CASGGPFGTDTQYF
j_gene: TRBJ1-2; v_gene: TRBV5-4; CDR3aa: CASRLGGGKWGYTF
j_gene: TRBJ1-1; v_gene: TRBV5-1; CDR3aa: CASSLAVGLTEAFF
j_gene: TRBJ2-3; v_gene: TRBV28; CDR3aa: CASSLMAGGLAGTTDTQYF
j_gene: TRBJ1-5; v_gene: TRBV7-9; CDR3aa: CASSLAAGGNQPQHF
j_gene: TRBJ2-1; v_gene: TRBV6-6; CDR3aa: CASSYSGLAGASEQFF
j_gene: TRBJ2-2; v_gene: TRBV10-1; CDR3aa: CASKTDTDTGELFF
j_gene: TRBJ2-7; v_gene: TRBV11-2; CDR3aa: CASSLPGYEQYF